This record covers a single T cell receptor beta chain. No antigen is known for it. The data belong to a study of T cells in localized non-small cell lung cancer. Using immunoSEQ multiplex PCR, the repertoire was profiled, and TCRdb retains in-frame clones only, with some absent. The sample records about 62,000 clones, 81% being singletons. This CDR3 contains 13 residues. Germline CDR1 reads SGHNT; CDR2 reads YYREEE (reference sequence). Between the trimmed V and J ends, which lost 4 bases and 13 bases, there was a span of 20 bases. Study-wide results and caveats: Median detection of top 100 tumor clones in adjacent lung was under 75 clones.

This chain uses TRBV5-4 with TRBJ1-1; D uncertain. The TCR comes from a man aged 40 to 70 with stage II lung adenocarcinoma. Sequencing used PBMCs, obtained before any cancer treatment. CDR3 DNA sequence: TGTGCCAGCAGCGACATAGGAGGGAAATTAGATTTCTTT. This codes for CASSDIGGKLDFF.